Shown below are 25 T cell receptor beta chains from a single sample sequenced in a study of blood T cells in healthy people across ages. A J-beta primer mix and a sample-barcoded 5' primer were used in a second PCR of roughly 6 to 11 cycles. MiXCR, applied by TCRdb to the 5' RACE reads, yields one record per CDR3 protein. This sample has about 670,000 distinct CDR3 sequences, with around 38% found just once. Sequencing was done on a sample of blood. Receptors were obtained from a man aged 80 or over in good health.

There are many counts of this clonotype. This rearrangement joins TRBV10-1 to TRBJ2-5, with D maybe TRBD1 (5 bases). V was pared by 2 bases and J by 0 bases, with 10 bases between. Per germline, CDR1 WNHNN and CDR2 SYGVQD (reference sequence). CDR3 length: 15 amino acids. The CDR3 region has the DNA TGCGCCAGCAGTGAGCTCAAAGGGGACCAAGAGACCCAGTACTTC. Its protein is CASSELKGDQETQYF.

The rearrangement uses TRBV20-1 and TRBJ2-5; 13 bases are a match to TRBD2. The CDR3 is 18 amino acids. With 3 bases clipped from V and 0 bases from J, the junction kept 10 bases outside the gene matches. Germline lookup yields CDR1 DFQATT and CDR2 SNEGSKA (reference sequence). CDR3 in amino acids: CSARHAGTSGKYQETQYF. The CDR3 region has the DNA TGCAGTGCTAGGCACGCCGGGACTAGCGGGAAATACCAAGAGACCCAGTACTTC.

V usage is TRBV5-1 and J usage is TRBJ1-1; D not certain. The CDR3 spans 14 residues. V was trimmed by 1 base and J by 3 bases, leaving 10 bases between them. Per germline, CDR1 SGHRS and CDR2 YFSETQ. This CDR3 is CASSLRQDDTEAFF. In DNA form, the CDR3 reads TGCGCCAGCAGCTTGCGGCAGGATGACACTGAAGCTTTCTTT.

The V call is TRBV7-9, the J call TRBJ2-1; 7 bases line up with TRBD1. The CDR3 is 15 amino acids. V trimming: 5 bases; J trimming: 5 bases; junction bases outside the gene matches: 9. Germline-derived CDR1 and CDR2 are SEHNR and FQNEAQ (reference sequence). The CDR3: CASSRQGMTNNEQFF. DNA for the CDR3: TGTGCCAGCAGCCGACAGGGTATGACGAACAATGAGCAGTTCTTC.

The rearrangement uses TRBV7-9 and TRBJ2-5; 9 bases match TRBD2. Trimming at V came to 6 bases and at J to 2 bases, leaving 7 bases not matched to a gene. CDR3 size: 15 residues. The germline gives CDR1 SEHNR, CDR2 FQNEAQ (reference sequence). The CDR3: CASRQIAGEQETQYF. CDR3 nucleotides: TGTGCCAGCAGACAAATAGCGGGGGAACAAGAGACCCAGTACTTC. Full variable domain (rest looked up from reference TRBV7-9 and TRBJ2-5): DTGVSQNPRHKITKRGQNVTFRCDPISEHNRLYWYRQTLGQGPEFLTYFQNEAQLEKSRLLSDRFSAERPKGSFSTLEIQRTEQGDSAMYLCASRQIAGEQETQYFGPGTRLLVL.

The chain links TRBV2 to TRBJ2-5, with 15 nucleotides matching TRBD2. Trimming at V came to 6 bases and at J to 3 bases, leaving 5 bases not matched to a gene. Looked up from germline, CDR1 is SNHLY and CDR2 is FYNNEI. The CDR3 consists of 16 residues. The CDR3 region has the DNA TGTGCCAGCAGGCCGGGACTAGCGGGGGGAAAAGAGACCCAGTACTTC. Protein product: CASRPGLAGGKETQYF.

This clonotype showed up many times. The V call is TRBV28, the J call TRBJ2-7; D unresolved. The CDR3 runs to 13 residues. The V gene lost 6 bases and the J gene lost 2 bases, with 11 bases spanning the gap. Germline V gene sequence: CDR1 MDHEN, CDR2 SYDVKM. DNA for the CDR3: TGTGCCAGCAGACATAGTACAACCTACGAGCAGTACTTC. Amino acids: CASRHSTTYEQYF.

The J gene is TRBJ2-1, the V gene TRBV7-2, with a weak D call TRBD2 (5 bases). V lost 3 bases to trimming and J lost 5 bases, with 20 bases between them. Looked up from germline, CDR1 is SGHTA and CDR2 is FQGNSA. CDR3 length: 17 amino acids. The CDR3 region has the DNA TGTGCCAGCAGCTTTGTAGGGCGAGGGTGGACGAACAATGAGCAGTTCTTC. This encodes CASSFVGRGWTNNEQFF.

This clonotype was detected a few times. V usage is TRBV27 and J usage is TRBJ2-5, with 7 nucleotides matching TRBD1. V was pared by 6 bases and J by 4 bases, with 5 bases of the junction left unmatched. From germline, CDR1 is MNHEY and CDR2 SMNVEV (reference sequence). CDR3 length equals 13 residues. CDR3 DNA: TGTGCCAGCAGAGCCGACAGGGCAGAGACCCAGTACTTC. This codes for CASRADRAETQYF.

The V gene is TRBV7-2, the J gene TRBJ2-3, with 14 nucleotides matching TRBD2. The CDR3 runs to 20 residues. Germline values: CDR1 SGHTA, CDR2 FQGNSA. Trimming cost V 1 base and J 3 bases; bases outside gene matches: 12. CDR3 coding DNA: TGTGCCAGCAGCTTAGAGGGGGGGTTGGGACTAGCGGGAGTTACAGATACGCAGTATTTT. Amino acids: CASSLEGGLGLAGVTDTQYF.

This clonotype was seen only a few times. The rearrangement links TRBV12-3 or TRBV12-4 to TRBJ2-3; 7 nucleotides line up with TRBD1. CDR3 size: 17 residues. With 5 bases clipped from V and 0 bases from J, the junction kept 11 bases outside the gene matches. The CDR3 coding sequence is TGTGCCAGCAGTCCGTTGACAGGGCAGGCCAGCACAGATACGCAGTATTTT. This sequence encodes CASSPLTGQASTDTQYF.

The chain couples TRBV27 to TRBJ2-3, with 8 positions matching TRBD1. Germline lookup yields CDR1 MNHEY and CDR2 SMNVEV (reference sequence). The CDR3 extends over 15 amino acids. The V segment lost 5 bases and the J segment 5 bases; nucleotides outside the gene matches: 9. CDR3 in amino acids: CASSGLGTGEDTQYF. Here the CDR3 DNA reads TGTGCCAGCAGTGGCCTCGGGACAGGTGAAGATACGCAGTATTTT.

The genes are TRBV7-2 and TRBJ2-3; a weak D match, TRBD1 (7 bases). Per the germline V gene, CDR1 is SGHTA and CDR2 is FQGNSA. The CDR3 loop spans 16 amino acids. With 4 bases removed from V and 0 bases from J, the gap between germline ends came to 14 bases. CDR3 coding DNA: TGTGCCAGCAGCTCCCAACAGGGGACTAGCACAGATACGCAGTATTTT. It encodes CASSSQQGTSTDTQYF.

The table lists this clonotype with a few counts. CDR3: CASSWGTSGSVGTDTQYF. The CDR3 nucleotides are TGTGCCAGCAGCTGGGGGACTAGCGGGAGCGTCGGCACAGATACGCAGTATTTT. The rearrangement joins TRBV11-1 to TRBJ2-3; 14 bases are shared with TRBD2. The CDR3 covers 18 residues. CDR1 SGHAT and CDR2 FQDESV come from the germline V gene (reference sequence). Unmatched junction bases numbered 7, after V lost 4 bases and J lost 1 base.

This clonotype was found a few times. In nucleotides, the CDR3 is TGTGCCGTATCTTTGGCAGATACGCAGTATTTT. Its protein product is CAVSLADTQYF. V gene TRBV6-2 or TRBV6-3 combines with J gene TRBJ2-3; D unclear. Between the trimmed V and J ends, which lost 11 bases and 4 bases, there was a span of 10 bases. Germline V gene data show CDR1 as MNHEY and CDR2 as SVGEGT. This CDR3 spans 11 amino acids.

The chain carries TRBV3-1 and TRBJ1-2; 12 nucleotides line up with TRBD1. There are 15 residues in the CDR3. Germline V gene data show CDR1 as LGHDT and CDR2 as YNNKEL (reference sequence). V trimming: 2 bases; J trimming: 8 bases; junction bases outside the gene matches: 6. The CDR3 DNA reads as TGTGCCAGCAGCCAATCGGGACAGGGGGCTAGGGGCTACACCTTC. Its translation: CASSQSGQGARGYTF.

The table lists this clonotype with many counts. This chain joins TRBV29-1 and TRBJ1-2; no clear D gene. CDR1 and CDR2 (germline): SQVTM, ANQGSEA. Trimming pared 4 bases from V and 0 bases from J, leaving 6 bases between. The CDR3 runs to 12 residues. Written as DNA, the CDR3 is TGCAGCGTTGGGGCAGCTAACTATGGCTACACCTTC. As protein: CSVGAANYGYTF.

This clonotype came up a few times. CDR3 sequence: CSARGGFETQYF. CDR3 coding DNA: TGCAGTGCTCGGGGGGGTTTCGAGACCCAGTACTTC. This rearrangement joins TRBV20-1 to TRBJ2-5; 8 positions match TRBD2. Per germline, CDR1 DFQATT and CDR2 SNEGSKA (reference sequence). CDR3 length equals 12 residues. J gave up 5 bases and V 5 bases, and 4 bases lay outside the gene matches.

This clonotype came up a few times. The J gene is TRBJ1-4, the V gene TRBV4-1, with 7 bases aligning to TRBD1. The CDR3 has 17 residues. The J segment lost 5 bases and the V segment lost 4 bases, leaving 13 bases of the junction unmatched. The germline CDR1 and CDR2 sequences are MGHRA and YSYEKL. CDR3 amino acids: CASSPTRPGQRNEKLFF. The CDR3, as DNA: TGCGCCAGCAGCCCTACCCGGCCGGGACAGAGGAATGAAAAACTGTTTTTT.

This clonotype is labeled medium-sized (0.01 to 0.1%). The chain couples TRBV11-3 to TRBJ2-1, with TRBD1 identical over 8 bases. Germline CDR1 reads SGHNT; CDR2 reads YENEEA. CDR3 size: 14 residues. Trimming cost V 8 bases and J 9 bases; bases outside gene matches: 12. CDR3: CASQNGQGTSEQFF. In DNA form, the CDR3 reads TGTGCCAGCCAGAATGGACAGGGAACAAGTGAGCAGTTCTTC. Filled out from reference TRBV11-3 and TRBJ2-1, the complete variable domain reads EAGVVQSPRYKIIEKKQPVAFWCNPISGHNTLYWYLQNLGQGPELLIRYENEEAVDDSQLPKDRFSAERLKGVDSTLKIQPAELGDSAVYLCASQNGQGTSEQFFGPGTRLTVL.

CDR3 sequence: CAWSWGSGTGNQPQHF. The CDR3 bases are TGTGCCTGGAGTTGGGGTTCCGGGACAGGGAATCAGCCCCAGCATTTT. The V and J genes are TRBV30 and TRBJ1-5, with 9 bases identical to TRBD1. V lost 2 bases to trimming and J lost 4 bases; unmatched junction nucleotides: 9. The CDR3 sequence is 16 residues long. Germline V gene lookup returns CDR1 GTSNPN and CDR2 SVGIG (reference sequence).

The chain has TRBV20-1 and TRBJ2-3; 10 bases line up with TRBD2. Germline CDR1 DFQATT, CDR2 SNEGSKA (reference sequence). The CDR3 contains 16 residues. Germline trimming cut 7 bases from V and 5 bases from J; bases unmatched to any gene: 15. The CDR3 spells CSVTGASGRREDTQYF. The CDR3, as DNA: TGCAGTGTCACGGGTGCTAGCGGGAGACGTGAAGATACGCAGTATTTT.

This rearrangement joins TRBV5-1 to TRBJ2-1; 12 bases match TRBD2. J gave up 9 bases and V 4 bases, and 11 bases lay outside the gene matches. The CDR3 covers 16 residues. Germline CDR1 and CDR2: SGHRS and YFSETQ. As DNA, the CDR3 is TGCGCCAGCAGCCTGACTAGCGGGGGCCTTAATGTTGAGCAGTTCTTC. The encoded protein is CASSLTSGGLNVEQFF.

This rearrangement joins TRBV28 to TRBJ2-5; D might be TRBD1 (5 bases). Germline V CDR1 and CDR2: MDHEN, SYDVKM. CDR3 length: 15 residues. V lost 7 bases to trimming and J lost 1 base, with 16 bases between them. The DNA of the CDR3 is TGTGCCAGCAACCCATCGACAGAATTCCAAGAGACCCAGTACTTC. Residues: CASNPSTEFQETQYF.

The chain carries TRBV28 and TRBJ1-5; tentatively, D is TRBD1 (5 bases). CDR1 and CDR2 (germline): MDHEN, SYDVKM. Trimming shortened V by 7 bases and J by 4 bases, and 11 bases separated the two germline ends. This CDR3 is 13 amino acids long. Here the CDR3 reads CASIRTLNQPQHF. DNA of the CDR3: TGTGCCAGCATCCGGACACTAAATCAGCCCCAGCATTTT.